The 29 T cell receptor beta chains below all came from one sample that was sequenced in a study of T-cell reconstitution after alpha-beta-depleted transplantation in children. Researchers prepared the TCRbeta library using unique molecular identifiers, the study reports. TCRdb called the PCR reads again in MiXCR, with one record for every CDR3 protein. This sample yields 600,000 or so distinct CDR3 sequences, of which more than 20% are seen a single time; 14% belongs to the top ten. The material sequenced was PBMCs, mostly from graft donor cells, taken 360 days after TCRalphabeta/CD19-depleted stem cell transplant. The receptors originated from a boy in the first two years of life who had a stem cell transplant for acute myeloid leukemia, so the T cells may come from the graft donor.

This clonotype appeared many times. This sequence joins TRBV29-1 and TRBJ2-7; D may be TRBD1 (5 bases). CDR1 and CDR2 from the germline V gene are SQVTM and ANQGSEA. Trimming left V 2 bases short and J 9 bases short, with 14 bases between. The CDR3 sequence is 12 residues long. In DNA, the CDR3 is TGCAGCGTTGAACAGGGCGGCTGGGGGCAGTACTTC. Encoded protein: CSVEQGGWGQYF.

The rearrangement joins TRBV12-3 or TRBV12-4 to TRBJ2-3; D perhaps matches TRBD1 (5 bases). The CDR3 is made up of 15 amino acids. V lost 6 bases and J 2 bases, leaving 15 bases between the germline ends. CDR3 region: CASSPLSRDTDTQYF. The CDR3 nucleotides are TGTGCCAGCAGCCCCCTGAGCAGGGACACAGATACGCAGTATTTT.

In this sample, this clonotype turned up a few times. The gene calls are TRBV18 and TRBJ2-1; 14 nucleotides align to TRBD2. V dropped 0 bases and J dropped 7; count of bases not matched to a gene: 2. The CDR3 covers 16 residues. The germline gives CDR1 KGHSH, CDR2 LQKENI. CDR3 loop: CASSPPGLAGVNEQFF. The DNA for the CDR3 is TGTGCCAGCTCACCACCGGGACTAGCGGGGGTTAATGAGCAGTTCTTC.

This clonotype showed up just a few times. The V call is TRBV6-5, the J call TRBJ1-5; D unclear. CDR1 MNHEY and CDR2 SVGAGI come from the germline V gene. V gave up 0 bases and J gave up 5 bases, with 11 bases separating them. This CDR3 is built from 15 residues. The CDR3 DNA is TGTGCCAGCAGTTACTCTCGGGGTGGGCATCAGCCCCAGCATTTT. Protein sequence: CASSYSRGGHQPQHF.

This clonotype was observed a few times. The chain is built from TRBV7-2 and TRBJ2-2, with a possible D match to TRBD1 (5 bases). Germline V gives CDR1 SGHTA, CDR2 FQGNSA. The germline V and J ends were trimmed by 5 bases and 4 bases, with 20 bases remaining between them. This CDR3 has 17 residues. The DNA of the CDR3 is TGTGCCAGCAGCATGGGGCGCGTGGGCCGCGTCACCGGGGAGCTGTTTTTT. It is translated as CASSMGRVGRVTGELFF.

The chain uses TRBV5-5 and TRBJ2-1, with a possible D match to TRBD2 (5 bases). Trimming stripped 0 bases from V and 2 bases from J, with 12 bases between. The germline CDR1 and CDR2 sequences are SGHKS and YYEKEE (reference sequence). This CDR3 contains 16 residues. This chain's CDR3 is CASSLGASPAYNEQFF. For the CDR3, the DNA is TGTGCCAGCAGCTTGGGGGCTAGCCCGGCCTACAATGAGCAGTTCTTC.

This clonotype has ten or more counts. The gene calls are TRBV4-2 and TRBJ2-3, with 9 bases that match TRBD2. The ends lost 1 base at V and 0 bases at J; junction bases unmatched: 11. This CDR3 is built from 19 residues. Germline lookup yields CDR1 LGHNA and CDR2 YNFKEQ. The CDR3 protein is CASSQAASGELLSTDTQYF. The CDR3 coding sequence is TGTGCCAGCAGCCAAGCAGCTAGCGGGGAACTCCTTAGCACAGATACGCAGTATTTT.

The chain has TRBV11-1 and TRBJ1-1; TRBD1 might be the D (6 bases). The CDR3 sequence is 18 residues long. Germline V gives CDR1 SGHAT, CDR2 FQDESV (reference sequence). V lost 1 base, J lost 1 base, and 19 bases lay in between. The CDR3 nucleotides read TGTGCCAGCAGCTTAGTGGGGGAGACGGGACACGGGAACACTGAAGCTTTCTTT. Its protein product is CASSLVGETGHGNTEAFF.

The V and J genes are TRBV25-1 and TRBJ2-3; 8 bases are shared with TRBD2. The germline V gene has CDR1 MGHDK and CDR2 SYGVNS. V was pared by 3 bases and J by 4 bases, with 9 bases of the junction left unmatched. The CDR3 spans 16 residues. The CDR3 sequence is CASSESLAGPPDTQYF. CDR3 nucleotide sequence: TGTGCCAGCAGTGAGAGTCTAGCGGGTCCCCCAGATACGCAGTATTTT.

The CDR3: CASSFGVGTQYF. The DNA of the CDR3 is TGTGCCAGCAGTTTCGGCGTTGGTACGCAGTATTTT. This sequence joins TRBV27 and TRBJ2-3, with D unclear. V was clipped by 3 bases and J by 8 bases, with 9 bases between them. Germline CDR1 and CDR2: MNHEY and SMNVEV (reference sequence). There are 12 residues in the CDR3.

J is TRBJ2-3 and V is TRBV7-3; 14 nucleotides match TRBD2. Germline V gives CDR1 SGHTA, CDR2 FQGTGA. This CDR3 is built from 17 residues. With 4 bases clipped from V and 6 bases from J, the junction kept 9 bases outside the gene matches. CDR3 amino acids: CASSSARGLAGGDTQYF. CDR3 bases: TGTGCCAGCAGCTCGGCCCGCGGACTAGCGGGGGGTGATACGCAGTATTTT. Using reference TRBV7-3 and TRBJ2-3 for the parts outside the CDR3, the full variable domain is GAGVSQTPSNKVTEKGKYVELRCDPISGHTALYWYRQSLGQGPEFLIYFQGTGAADDSGLPNDRFFAVRPEGSVSTLKIQRTERGDSAVYLCASSSARGLAGGDTQYFGPGTRLTVL.

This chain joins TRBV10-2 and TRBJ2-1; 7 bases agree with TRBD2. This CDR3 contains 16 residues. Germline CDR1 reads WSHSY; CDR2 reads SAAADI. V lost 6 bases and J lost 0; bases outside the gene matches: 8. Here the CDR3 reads CASRSGTSASYNEQFF. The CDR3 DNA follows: TGCGCCAGCAGGAGCGGGACTTCCGCCTCCTACAATGAGCAGTTCTTC.

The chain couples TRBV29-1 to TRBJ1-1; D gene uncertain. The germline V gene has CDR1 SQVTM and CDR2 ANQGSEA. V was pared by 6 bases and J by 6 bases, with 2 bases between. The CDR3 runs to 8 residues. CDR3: CSVAEAFF. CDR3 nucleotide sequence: TGCAGCGTGGCTGAAGCTTTCTTT.

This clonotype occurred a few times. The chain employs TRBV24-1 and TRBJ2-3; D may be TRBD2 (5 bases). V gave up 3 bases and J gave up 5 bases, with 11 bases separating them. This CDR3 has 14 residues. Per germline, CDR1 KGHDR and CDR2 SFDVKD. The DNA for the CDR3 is TGTGCCACCAGTGATCACGGACTGGTAGATACGCAGTATTTT. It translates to CATSDHGLVDTQYF.

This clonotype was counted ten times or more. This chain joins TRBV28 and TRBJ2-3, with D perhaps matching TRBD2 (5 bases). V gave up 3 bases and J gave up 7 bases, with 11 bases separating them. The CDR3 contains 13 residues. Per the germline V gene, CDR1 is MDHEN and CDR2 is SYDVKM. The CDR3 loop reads CASSLPGVHTQYF. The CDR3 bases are TGTGCCAGCAGTTTGCCCGGGGTGCATACGCAGTATTTT.

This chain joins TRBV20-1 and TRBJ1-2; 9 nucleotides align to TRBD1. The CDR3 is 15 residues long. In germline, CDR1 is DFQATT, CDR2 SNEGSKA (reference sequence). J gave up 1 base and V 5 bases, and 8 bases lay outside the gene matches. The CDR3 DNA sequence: TGCAGTGCTTTCACCGGGACAGGGATTAACTATGGCTACACCTTC. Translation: CSAFTGTGINYGYTF.

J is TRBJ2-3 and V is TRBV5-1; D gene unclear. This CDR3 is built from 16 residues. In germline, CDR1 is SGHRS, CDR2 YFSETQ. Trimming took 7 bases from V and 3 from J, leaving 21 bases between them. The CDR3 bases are TGCGCCAGCTCCTTGCCTCAAGGCAGTTTTACAGATACGCAGTATTTT. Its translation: CASSLPQGSFTDTQYF.

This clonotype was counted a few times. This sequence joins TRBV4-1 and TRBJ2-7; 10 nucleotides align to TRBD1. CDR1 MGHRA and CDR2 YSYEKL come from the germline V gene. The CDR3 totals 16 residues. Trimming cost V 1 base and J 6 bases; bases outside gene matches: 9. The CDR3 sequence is CASSQGDRGPRGEQYF. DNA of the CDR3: TGCGCCAGCAGCCAAGGAGACAGGGGGCCAAGAGGCGAGCAGTACTTC.

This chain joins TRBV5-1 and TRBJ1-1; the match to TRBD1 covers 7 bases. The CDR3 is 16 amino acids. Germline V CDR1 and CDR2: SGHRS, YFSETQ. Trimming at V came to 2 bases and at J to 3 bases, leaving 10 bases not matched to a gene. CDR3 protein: CASSLDRVNVDTEAFF. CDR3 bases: TGCGCCAGCAGCTTAGACAGGGTGAATGTGGACACTGAAGCTTTCTTT.

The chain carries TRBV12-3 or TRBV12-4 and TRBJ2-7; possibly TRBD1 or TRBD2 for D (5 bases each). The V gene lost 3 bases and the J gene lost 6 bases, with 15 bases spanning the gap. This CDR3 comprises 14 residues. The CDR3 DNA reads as TGTGCCAGCAGTTTTTCGGGGCGTCGTTTCGAGCAGTACTTC. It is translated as CASSFSGRRFEQYF.

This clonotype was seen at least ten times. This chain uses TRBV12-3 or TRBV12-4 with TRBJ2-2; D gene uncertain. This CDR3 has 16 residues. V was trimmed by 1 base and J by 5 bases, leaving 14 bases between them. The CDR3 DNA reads TGTGCCAGCAGTTTAGACCCCACGTGGGCAACCGGGGAGCTGTTTTTT. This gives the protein CASSLDPTWATGELFF.

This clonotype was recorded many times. In DNA, the CDR3 is TGCGCCAGCAGCCCGGGACAGGGGGACACCGGGGAGCTGTTTTTT. Amino acid sequence: CASSPGQGDTGELFF. The chain uses TRBV5-1 and TRBJ2-2; 11 nucleotides match TRBD1. The CDR3 length is 15 residues. Trimming took 4 bases from V and 3 from J; bases not matched to a gene: 2. Germline V gene sequence: CDR1 SGHRS, CDR2 YFSETQ.

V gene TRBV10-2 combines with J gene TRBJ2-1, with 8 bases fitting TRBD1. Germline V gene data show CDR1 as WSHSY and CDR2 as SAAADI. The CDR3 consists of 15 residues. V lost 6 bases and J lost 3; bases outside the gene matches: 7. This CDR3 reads CASSHDRGGYNEQFF. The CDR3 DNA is TGCGCCAGCAGCCACGACAGGGGAGGCTACAATGAGCAGTTCTTC.

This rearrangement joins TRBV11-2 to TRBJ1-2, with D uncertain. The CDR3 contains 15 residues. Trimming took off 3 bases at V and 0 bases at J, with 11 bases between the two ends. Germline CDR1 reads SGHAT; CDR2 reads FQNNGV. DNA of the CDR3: TGTGCCAGCAGCTTGCACCTCTCGACTAACTATGGCTACACCTTC. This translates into CASSLHLSTNYGYTF.

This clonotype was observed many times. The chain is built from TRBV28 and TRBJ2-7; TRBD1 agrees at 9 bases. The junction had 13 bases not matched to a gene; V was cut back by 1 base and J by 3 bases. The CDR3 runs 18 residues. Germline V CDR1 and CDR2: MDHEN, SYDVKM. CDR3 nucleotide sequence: TGTGCCAGCAGTTTATACCGGGACAGGGTACCTTCTATCTACGAGCAGTACGTC. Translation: CASSLYRDRVPSIYEQYV.

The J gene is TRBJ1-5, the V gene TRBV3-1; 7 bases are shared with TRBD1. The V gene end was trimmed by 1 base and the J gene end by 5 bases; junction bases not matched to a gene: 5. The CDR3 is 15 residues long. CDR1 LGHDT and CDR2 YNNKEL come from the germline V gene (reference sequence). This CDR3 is CASSQGYRGDQPQHF. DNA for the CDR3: TGTGCCAGCAGCCAAGGGTACAGGGGTGATCAGCCCCAGCATTTT.

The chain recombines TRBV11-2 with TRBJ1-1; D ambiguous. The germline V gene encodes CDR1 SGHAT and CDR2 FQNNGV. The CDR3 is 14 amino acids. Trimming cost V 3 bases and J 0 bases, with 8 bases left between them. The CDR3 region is CASSFQAMNTEAFF. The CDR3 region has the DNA TGTGCCAGCAGCTTTCAGGCAATGAACACTGAAGCTTTCTTT.

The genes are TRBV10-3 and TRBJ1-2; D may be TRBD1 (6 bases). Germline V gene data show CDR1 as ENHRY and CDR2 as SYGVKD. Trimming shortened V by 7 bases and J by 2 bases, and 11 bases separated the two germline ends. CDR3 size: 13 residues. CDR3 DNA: TGTGCCATCACGCCGGGGGCAAACTATGGCTACACCTTC. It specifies CAITPGANYGYTF.

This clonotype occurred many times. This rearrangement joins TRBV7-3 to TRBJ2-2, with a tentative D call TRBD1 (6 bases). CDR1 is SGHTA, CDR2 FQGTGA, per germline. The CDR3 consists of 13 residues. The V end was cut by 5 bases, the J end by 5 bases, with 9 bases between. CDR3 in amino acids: CASSATGTGELFF. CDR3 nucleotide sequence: TGTGCCAGCAGCGCAACAGGGACCGGGGAGCTGTTTTTT.